This T cell receptor beta chain was sequenced in a study of CD8+ T cells in alopecia areata. Study summary: Treated patients swallowed 5 to 10 mg of oral tofacitinib twice daily. Whole-study results and caveats: Resident alphabeta T cells of normal skin are also sequenced in scalp samples.

The sequencing template was cDNA reverse transcribed from extracted RNA. Clones were sequenced by immunoSEQ multiplex PCR, and TCRdb holds only the in-frame ones, with some missing. The sample lists about 150,000 clones; roughly 44% were seen once. Worth noting for this clone: Its cognate antigen is unknown.

Lesional scalp punch biopsies and peripheral blood came from alopecia areata patients. The CDR3 runs to 14 residues. From germline, CDR1 is SQVTM and CDR2 ANQGSEA. V was shortened by 7 bases and J by 4 bases, with 19 bases between the two germline ends. This clonotype originated in a human donor with alopecia areata. V and J are TRBV29-1 and TRBJ1-2; D is possibly TRBD1 (6 bases). The source material was CD4+ T cells sorted from blood. The CDR3 region has the DNA TGCAGCGCCAGAGGGGGGGCGCTGGGCTATGGCTACACCTTC. Amino acids: CSARGGALGYGYTF.